The entry that follows covers one T cell receptor beta chain sequence. Naive CD45RA+ and memory CD45RA-negative subsets were split from CD4+ cells. V was shortened by 2 bases and J by 7 bases, with 11 bases between the two germline ends. The CDR3 length is 13 residues. Germline loops: CDR1 MDHEN, CDR2 SYDVKM. This specimen belongs to a study of shared clonotypes between healthy human individuals. At the level of the study: Each donor contributed plates that comprised three CD4 naive, three CD4 memory, two CD8 naive and one CD8 memory.

The DNA input per sorted-subset replicate PCR was roughly 180 ng, corresponding to 30,000 or so T cell genomes. The protocol was immunoSEQ multiplex PCR, while the TCRdb copy is restricted to in-frame clones and leaves out a portion. The table has 2,500,000 or so clones, 85% to 95% seen once; the top ten hold around 0.35%. Sequenced material: naive CD4+ T cells from PBMCs. Subset described: CD45RA+ positively selected. J is TRBJ1-2 and V is TRBV28; D perhaps matches TRBD1 (5 bases). The origin of this receptor is a man in his late teens or twenties in good health. Some clones in this sample may be carry-over from other donors' samples. CDR3 residues: CASSLASGIGYTF. The CDR3 region has the DNA TGTGCCAGCAGTTTAGCATCAGGGATTGGCTACACCTTC.